What follows are 21 T cell receptor beta chains derived from one specimen sequenced in a study of chronic HIV infection and antiretroviral therapy. Each CDR3 protein is one row after TCRdb ran MiXCR on the 5' RACE reads. The sample comprises more than 40,000 distinct CDR3 sequences, about 20% of which are singletons, and 2.8% rests with the top ten. Material: peripheral blood. The source is an adult who had HIV and had not received antiretroviral therapy, or was an uninfected healthy control (not recorded which).

V is TRBV12-3 or TRBV12-4 and J is TRBJ2-3, with 11 bases aligning to TRBD2. The junction had 16 bases not matched to a gene; V was cut back by 2 bases and J by 0 bases. CDR3 size: 21 residues. For the CDR3, the DNA is TGTGCCAGCAGTTTATCCCGCCCACTAGCGGGAGTGCCTCGGAGCACAGATACGCAGTATTTT. Protein product: CASSLSRPLAGVPRSTDTQYF.

This sequence joins TRBV28 and TRBJ1-1, with D hard to call. CDR3 size: 14 residues. Trimming removed 4 bases from V and 0 bases from J, with 9 bases in between. Germline CDR1 and CDR2: MDHEN and SYDVKM. In DNA, the CDR3 is TGTGCCAGCAGTTCCGGGCCGTTGAACACTGAAGCTTTCTTT. Translation gives CASSSGPLNTEAFF.

The chain couples TRBV7-2 to TRBJ2-7; no definite D call. From germline, CDR1 is SGHTA and CDR2 FQGNSA. This CDR3 contains 14 residues. V was clipped by 3 bases and J by 4 bases, with 13 bases between them. Written as DNA, the CDR3 is TGTGCCAGCAGCTTCAGCGTTGGCCTTTACGAGCAGTACTTC. This codes for CASSFSVGLYEQYF. The complete variable domain, with remaining parts taken from reference TRBV7-2 and TRBJ2-7, reads GAGVSQSPSNKVTEKGKDVELRCDPISGHTALYWYRQSLGQGLEFLIYFQGNSAPDKSGLPSDRFSAERTGGSVSTLTIQRTQQEDSAVYLCASSFSVGLYEQYFGPGTRLTVT.

The rearrangement links TRBV6-1 to TRBJ2-4; maybe TRBD1 (6 bases). Trimming took off 0 bases at V and 0 bases at J, with 9 bases between the two ends. The CDR3 is 16 residues long. The V gene's germline CDR1 is MNHNS and CDR2 SASEGT. The DNA for the CDR3 is TGTGCCAGCAGTGAAGCGGGGGCAGGAGCCAAAAACATTCAGTACTTC. It is translated as CASSEAGAGAKNIQYF.

This clonotype has more than one count but fewer than ten. The J gene is TRBJ2-7, the V gene TRBV28; weak D call: TRBD1 (6 bases). Per germline, CDR1 MDHEN and CDR2 SYDVKM. Trimming took off 5 bases at V and 1 base at J, with 15 bases between the two ends. This CDR3 comprises 15 residues. CDR3 in amino acids: CASSQQGSGSYEQYF. DNA for the CDR3: TGTGCCAGCAGTCAACAGGGAAGTGGGTCCTACGAGCAGTACTTC.

The genes are TRBV4-1 and TRBJ2-7; 8 nucleotides match TRBD1. Germline loops: CDR1 MGHRA, CDR2 YSYEKL. This CDR3 has 16 residues. Germline trimming cut 4 bases from V and 4 bases from J; bases unmatched to any gene: 12. The CDR3 DNA reads TGCGCCAGCAGCCGATTCCAGGGGGCGAGTATGTACGAGCAGTACTTC. Encoded protein: CASSRFQGASMYEQYF.

This clonotype was detected only a few times. This chain links TRBV2 with TRBJ1-5; D is undetermined. CDR1 is SNHLY and CDR2 is FYNNEI in the germline V gene. Trimming took 3 bases from V and 4 from J, leaving 10 bases between them. The CDR3 length is 14 residues. This CDR3 reads CASSELFGNQPQHF. CDR3 DNA: TGTGCCAGCAGTGAGTTGTTCGGGAATCAGCCCCAGCATTTT. The variable domain in full, with the rest retrieved from reference TRBV2 and TRBJ1-5, is EPEVTQTPSHQVTQMGQEVILRCVPISNHLYFYWYRQILGQKVEFLVSFYNNEISEKSEIFDDQFSVERPDGSNFTLKIRSTKLEDSAMYFCASSELFGNQPQHFGDGTRLSIL.

This sequence joins TRBV20-1 and TRBJ2-7; D is undetermined. Germline values: CDR1 DFQATT, CDR2 SNEGSKA (reference sequence). Trimming pared 8 bases from V and 2 bases from J, leaving 13 bases between. This CDR3 comprises 12 residues. CDR3 protein: CSSLRSPYEQYF. CDR3 nucleotide sequence: TGCAGTTCTCTCCGGTCCCCCTACGAGCAGTACTTC.

This clonotype came up a few times. The chain employs TRBV28 and TRBJ1-1; D is unclear. This CDR3 region has 13 residues. Per germline, CDR1 MDHEN and CDR2 SYDVKM. Trimming left V 6 bases short and J 6 bases short, with 14 bases between. The CDR3 DNA follows: TGTGCCAGCAGGGAGGAGGTACGGCCTGAAGCTTTCTTT. Translation gives CASREEVRPEAFF.

This clonotype has just a few counts. The V and J genes are TRBV10-2 and TRBJ2-2; TRBD1 matches at 7 bases. Germline CDR1 is WSHSY and CDR2 is SAAADI. The CDR3 totals 19 residues. The junction had 15 bases not matched to a gene; V was cut back by 4 bases and J by 1 base. CDR3 DNA: TGCGCCAGCAGTGGGGAATCATACGACAGGGATCGGAACACCGGGGAGCTGTTTTTT. Its translation: CASSGESYDRDRNTGELFF.

V usage is TRBV6-2 or TRBV6-3 and J usage is TRBJ2-5; D remains ambiguous. Germline CDR1 is MNHEY and CDR2 is SVGEGT. The germline V and J ends were trimmed by 2 bases and 9 bases, with 10 bases remaining between them. The CDR3 covers 12 residues. In nucleotides, the CDR3 is TGTGCCAGCAGTTACCCCGCCGTGGCCCAGTACTTC. Amino acids: CASSYPAVAQYF.

The V gene is TRBV28, the J gene TRBJ2-7; D is perhaps TRBD1 (5 bases). CDR1 MDHEN and CDR2 SYDVKM come from the germline V gene. The V and J ends lost 4 bases and 5 bases respectively, with 9 bases between them. This CDR3 comprises 12 residues. For the CDR3, the DNA is TGTGCCAGCAGTTCAGGGATGGACGAGCAGTACTTC. This gives the protein CASSSGMDEQYF.

V and J are TRBV28 and TRBJ1-1; 7 bases are shared with TRBD1. The junction had 1 base not matched to a gene; V was cut back by 3 bases and J by 0 bases. Germline lookup yields CDR1 MDHEN and CDR2 SYDVKM. The CDR3 consists of 14 residues. CDR3 loop: CASSLTGLNTEAFF. CDR3 bases: TGTGCCAGCAGTTTGACAGGGCTGAACACTGAAGCTTTCTTT. Using reference TRBV28 and TRBJ1-1 for the parts outside the CDR3, the full variable domain is DVKVTQSSRYLVKRTGEKVFLECVQDMDHENMFWYRQDPGLGLRLIYFSYDVKMKEKGDIPEGYSVSREKKERFSLILESASTNQTSMYLCASSLTGLNTEAFFGQGTRLTVV.

A few counts support this clonotype. The chain has TRBV27 and TRBJ1-2; 8 nucleotides line up with TRBD1. This CDR3 spans 16 amino acids. Germline V gene lookup returns CDR1 MNHEY and CDR2 SMNVEV (reference sequence). J lost 7 bases, V lost 6 bases, and 16 bases had no gene match. CDR3 in amino acids: CASSNTSPGGMAGYTF. DNA of the CDR3: TGTGCCAGCAGCAACACTTCGCCAGGGGGCATGGCTGGCTACACCTTC.

This clonotype was observed a handful of times. The chain is built from TRBV28 and TRBJ2-1, with D possibly being TRBD2 (5 bases). CDR1 and CDR2 from the germline V gene are MDHEN and SYDVKM. The CDR3 has 14 residues. V lost 5 bases and J 4 bases, leaving 12 bases between the germline ends. The CDR3, as DNA: TGTGCCAGCAGTACACCCCGGGAATACAATGAGCAGTTCTTC. Its translation: CASSTPREYNEQFF.

For this clonotype: The junction and the germline gene differ at one end; a read error may be behind it. J is TRBJ2-3 and V is TRBV9; the D gene is possibly TRBD2 (5 bases). CDR1 SGDLS and CDR2 YYNGEE come from the germline V gene. The CDR3 covers 14 residues. The CDR3 DNA reads TGTGCCAGCAAAAGCGGCGGTAGCACAGATATGCAGTATTTT. Translating it yields CASKSGGSTDMQYF.

This clonotype came up a few times. This chain connects TRBV25-1 to TRBJ1-3; D might be TRBD1 (5 bases). Deletions cut 5 bases from V and 5 bases from J, with 13 bases between. CDR1 is MGHDK and CDR2 is SYGVNS in the germline V gene. The CDR3 runs to 14 residues. CDR3 protein: CASSPGDRRNTIYF. In nucleotides, the CDR3 is TGTGCCAGCAGTCCTGGGGACCGACGAAACACCATATATTTT.

The chain is built from TRBV11-2 and TRBJ1-5, with TRBD1 as a possible D gene (5 bases). Deletions cut 1 base from V and 1 base from J, with 11 bases between. In germline, CDR1 is SGHAT, CDR2 FQNNGV. This CDR3 is 16 amino acids long. The CDR3 sequence: CASSLGQGSSNQPQHF. The CDR3, as DNA: TGTGCCAGCAGCTTAGGGCAGGGTTCGAGCAATCAGCCCCAGCATTTT.

This chain joins TRBV7-8 and TRBJ2-3, with D possibly being TRBD2 (6 bases). CDR1 is SGHVS and CDR2 is FQNEAQ in the germline V gene. The CDR3 loop spans 14 amino acids. The germline V and J ends were trimmed by 3 bases and 4 bases, with 11 bases remaining between them. The CDR3 is CASSFSGGPDTQYF. Written as DNA, the CDR3 is TGTGCCAGCAGCTTTAGCGGTGGGCCAGATACGCAGTATTTT.

The chain couples TRBV28 to TRBJ2-6; the D gene could be TRBD1 or TRBD2 (7 bases each). V dropped 6 bases and J dropped 0 bases, with 15 bases sitting between them. Per germline, CDR1 MDHEN and CDR2 SYDVKM. The CDR3 covers 17 residues. As DNA, the CDR3 is TGTGCCAGCAGGAGGGAGGGGGCGGACTCTGGGGCCAACGTCCTGACTTTC. This codes for CASRREGADSGANVLTF.

The gene calls are TRBV3-1 and TRBJ1-6; no definite D call. The V end was cut by 5 bases, the J end by 8 bases, with 7 bases between. Germline-derived CDR1 and CDR2 are LGHDT and YNNKEL (reference sequence). This CDR3 has 12 amino acids. CDR3 nucleotides: TGTGCCAGCAGCGCCCGACATTCACCCCTCCACTTT. Its protein product is CASSARHSPLHF.